This T cell receptor (beta chain) derives from a study of monozygotic twins with cystic fibrosis. At the level of the study: Library input was three micrograms of fragmented DNA, with approximately 16 PCR cycles.

The CDR3 has 14 residues. Study results and limitations: The repertoire was suggested to be naive-dominated, clonality median around 0.01. Monozygotic CF twins shared more identical nucleotide clonotypes than unrelated patients.

Measured with immunoSEQ multiplex PCR; TCRdb has only the in-frame clones, and not every one. Of some 10,000 clones listed, roughly 85% were seen once; the top ten hold over 0.45%. Comments on this clone: What it binds is unknown.

The sequencing input was blood. The source of this sequence is a man younger than 30 with cystic fibrosis. This chain joins TRBV21-1 and TRBJ1-1. TRBV21-1 is termed a pseudogene. CDR3 region: CASSKVEDDDEAFF. The CDR3 bases are TGTGCCAGCAGCAAAGTTGAGGACGACGATGAAGCTTTCTTT.